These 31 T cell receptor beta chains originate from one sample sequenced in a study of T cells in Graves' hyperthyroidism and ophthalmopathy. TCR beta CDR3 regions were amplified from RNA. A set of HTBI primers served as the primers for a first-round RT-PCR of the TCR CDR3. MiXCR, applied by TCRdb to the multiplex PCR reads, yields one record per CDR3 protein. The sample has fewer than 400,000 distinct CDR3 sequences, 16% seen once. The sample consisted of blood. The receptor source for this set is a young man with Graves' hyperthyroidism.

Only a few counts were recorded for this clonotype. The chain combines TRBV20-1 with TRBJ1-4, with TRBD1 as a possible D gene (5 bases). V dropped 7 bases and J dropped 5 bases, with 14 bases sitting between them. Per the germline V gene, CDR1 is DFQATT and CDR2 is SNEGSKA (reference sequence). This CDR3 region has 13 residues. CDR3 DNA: TGCAGTGTTTCTTCGGGACTAAATGAAAAACTGTTTTTT. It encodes CSVSSGLNEKLFF.

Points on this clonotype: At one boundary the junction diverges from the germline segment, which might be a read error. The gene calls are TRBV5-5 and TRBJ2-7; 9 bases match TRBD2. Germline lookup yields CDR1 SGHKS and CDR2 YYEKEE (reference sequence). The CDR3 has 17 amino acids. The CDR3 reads CASSQGGGGSRRGEQYF. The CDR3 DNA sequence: TGCGCCAGCAGCCAAGGCGGGGGGGGCTCCCGGCGGGGCGAGCAGTACTTC.

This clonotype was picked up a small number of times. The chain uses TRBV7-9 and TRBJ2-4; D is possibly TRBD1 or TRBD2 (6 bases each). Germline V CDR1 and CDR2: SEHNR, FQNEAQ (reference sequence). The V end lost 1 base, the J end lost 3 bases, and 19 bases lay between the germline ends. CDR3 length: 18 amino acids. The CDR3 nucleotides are TGTGCCAGCAGCTTAGACGCGGGGAAGGGGGTAGACAAAAACATTCAGTACTTC. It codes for CASSLDAGKGVDKNIQYF.

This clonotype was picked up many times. CDR3: CASSQEAGWTEAFF. The CDR3 nucleotides are TGTGCCAGCAGCCAAGAGGCGGGTTGGACTGAAGCTTTCTTT. The chain recombines TRBV3-1 with TRBJ1-1, with D hard to call. V was pared by 0 bases and J by 5 bases, with 10 bases between. This CDR3 region has 14 residues. The germline CDR1 and CDR2 sequences are LGHDT and YNNKEL (reference sequence).

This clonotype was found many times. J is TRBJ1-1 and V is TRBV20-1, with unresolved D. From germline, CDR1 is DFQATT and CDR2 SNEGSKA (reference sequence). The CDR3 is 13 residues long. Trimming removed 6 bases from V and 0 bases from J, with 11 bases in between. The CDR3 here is CSALQTMNTEAFF. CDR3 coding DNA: TGCAGTGCCCTCCAGACCATGAACACTGAAGCTTTCTTT.

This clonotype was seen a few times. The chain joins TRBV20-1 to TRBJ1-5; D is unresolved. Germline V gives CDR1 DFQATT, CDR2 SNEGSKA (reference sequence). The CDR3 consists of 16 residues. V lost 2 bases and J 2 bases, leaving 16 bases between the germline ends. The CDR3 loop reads CSARTWGAGGNQPQHF. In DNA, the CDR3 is TGCAGTGCTAGAACCTGGGGAGCTGGTGGCAATCAGCCCCAGCATTTT.

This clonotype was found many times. The CDR3 protein is CASSNPAGENEQYF. The CDR3 DNA reads TGTGCCAGCAGTAATCCAGCGGGAGAGAACGAGCAGTACTTC. The chain uses TRBV2 and TRBJ2-7; 8 bases agree with TRBD2. The V gene end was trimmed by 5 bases and the J gene end by 5 bases; junction bases not matched to a gene: 8. CDR1 and CDR2 (germline): SNHLY, FYNNEI. The CDR3 length is 14 residues. The complete variable domain, with remaining parts taken from reference TRBV2 and TRBJ2-7, reads EPEVTQTPSHQVTQMGQEVILRCVPISNHLYFYWYRQILGQKVEFLVSFYNNEISEKSEIFDDQFSVERPDGSNFTLKIRSTKLEDSAMYFCASSNPAGENEQYFGPGTRLTVT.

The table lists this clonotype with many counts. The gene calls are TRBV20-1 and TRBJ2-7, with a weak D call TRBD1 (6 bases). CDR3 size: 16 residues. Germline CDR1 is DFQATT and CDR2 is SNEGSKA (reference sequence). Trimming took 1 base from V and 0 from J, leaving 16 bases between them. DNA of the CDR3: TGCAGTGCTAGAGTGTGGCTTACAGGGAGCTCCTACGAGCAGTACTTC. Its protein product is CSARVWLTGSSYEQYF.

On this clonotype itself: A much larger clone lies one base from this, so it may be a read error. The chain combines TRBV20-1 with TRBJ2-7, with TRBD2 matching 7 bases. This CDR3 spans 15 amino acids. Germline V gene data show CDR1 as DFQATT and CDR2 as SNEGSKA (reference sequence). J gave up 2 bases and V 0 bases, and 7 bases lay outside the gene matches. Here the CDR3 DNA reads TGCAGTGCTAGAGATCTGCTAGCGGCCCCCTACGAGCAGTACTTC. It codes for CSARDLLAAPYEQYF.

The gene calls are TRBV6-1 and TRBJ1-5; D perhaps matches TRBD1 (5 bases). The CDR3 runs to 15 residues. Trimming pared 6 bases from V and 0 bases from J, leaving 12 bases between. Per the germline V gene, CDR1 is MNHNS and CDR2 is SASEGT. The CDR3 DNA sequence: TGTGCCAGCAGGGAGACAGAATATAGCAATCAGCCCCAGCATTTT. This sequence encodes CASRETEYSNQPQHF.

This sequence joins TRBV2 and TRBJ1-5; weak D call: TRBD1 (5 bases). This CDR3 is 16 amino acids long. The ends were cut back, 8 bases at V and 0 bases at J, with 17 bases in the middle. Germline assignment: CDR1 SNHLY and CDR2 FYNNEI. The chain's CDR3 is CASGGGRGDSNQPQHF. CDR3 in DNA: TGTGCCAGCGGTGGGGGACGGGGAGATAGCAATCAGCCCCAGCATTTT.

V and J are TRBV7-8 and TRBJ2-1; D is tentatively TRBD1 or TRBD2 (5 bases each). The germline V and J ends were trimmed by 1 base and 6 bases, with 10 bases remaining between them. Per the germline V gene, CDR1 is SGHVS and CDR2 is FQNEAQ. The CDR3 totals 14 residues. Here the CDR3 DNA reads TGTGCCAGCAGCTTAGGTTGGGGGTTCAATGAGCAGTTCTTC. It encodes CASSLGWGFNEQFF.

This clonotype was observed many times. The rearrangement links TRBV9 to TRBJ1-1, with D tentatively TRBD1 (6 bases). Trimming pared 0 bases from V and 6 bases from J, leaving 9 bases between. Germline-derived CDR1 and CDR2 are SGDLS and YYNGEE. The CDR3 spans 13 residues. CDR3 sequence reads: CASSVDGGPEAFF. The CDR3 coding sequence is TGTGCCAGCAGCGTAGATGGGGGGCCTGAAGCTTTCTTT.

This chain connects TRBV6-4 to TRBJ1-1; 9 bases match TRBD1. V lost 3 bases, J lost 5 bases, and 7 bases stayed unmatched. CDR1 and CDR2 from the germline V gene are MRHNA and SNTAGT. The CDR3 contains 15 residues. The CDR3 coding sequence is TGTGCCAGCAGTGAAAGCTGGACAGGGGAGACTGAAGCTTTCTTT. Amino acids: CASSESWTGETEAFF.

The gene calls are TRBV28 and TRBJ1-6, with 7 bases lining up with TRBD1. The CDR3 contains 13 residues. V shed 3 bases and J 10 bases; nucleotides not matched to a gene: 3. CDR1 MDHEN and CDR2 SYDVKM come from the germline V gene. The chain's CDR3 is CASSFRGESPLHF. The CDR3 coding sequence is TGTGCCAGCAGTTTCAGGGGGGAATCACCCCTCCACTTT.

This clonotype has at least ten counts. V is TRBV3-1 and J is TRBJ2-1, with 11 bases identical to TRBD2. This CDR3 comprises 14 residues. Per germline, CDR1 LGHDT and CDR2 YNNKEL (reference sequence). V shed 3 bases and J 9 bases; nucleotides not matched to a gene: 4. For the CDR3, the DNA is TGTGCCAGCAGCCACACTAGCGGGAGAAGTGAGCAGTTCTTC. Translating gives CASSHTSGRSEQFF.

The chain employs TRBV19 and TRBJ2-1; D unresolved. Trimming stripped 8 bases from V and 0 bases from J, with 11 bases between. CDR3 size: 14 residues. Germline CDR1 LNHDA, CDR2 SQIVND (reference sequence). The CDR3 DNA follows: TGTGCCAGTGCGAGACCCAGCTCCTACAATGAGCAGTTCTTC. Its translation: CASARPSSYNEQFF.

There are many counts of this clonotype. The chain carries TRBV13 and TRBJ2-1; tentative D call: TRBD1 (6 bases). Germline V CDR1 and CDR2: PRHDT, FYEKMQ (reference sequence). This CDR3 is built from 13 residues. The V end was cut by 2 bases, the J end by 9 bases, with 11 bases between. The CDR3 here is CASSLLGGSEQFF. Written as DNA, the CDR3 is TGTGCCAGCAGCTTACTTGGGGGCAGTGAGCAGTTCTTC.

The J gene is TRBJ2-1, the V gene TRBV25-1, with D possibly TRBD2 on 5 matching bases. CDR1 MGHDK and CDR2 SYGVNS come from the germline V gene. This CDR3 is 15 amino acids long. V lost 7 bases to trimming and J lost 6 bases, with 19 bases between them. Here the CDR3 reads CASTLAGPMGNEQFF. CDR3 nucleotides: TGTGCCAGCACTCTAGCAGGACCCATGGGCAATGAGCAGTTCTTC.

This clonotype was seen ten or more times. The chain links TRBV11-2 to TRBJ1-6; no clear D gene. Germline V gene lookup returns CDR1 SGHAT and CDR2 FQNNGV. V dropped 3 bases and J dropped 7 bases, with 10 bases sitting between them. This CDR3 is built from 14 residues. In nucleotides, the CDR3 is TGTGCCAGCAGCTTCGTCCCGGGAAATTCACCCCTCCACTTT. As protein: CASSFVPGNSPLHF.

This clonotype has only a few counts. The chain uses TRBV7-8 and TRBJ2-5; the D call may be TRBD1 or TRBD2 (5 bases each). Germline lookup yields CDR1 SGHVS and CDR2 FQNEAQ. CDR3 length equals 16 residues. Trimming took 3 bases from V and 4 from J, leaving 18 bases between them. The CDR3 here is CASSFGAGGTLETQYF. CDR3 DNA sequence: TGTGCCAGCAGCTTCGGGGCAGGAGGAACCTTAGAGACCCAGTACTTC.

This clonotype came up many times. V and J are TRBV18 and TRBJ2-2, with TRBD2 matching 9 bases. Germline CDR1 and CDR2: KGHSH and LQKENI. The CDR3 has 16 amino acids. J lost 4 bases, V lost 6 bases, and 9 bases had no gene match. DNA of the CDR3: TGTGCCAGCTCTCCCTACTTTAGCGGGAGCACCGGGGAGCTGTTTTTT. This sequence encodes CASSPYFSGSTGELFF.

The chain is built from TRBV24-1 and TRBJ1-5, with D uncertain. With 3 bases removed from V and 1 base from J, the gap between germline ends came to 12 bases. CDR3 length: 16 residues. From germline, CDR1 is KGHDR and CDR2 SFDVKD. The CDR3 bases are TGTGCCACCAGTGATAAGGACTTTGGGAGCAATCAGCCCCAGCATTTT. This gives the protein CATSDKDFGSNQPQHF.

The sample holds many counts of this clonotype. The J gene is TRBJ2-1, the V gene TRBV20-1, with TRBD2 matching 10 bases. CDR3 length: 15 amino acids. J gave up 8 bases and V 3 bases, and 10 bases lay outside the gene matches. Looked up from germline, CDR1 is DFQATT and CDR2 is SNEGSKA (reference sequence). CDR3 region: CSARPSSGSGDEQFF. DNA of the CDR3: TGCAGTGCTAGGCCCTCTAGCGGGAGCGGGGATGAGCAGTTCTTC.

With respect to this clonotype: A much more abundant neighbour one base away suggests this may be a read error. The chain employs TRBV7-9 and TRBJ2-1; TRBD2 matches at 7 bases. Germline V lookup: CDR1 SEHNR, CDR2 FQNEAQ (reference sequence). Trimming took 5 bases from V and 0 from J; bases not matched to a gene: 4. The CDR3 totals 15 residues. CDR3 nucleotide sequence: TGTGCCAGCAGCCCACGGGAGGACTCCTACAATGAGCAGTTCTTC. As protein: CASSPREDSYNEQFF.

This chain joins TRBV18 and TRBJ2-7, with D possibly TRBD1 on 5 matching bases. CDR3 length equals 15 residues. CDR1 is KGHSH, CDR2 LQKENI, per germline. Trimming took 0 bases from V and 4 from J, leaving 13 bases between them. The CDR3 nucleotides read TGTGCCAGCTCACCACCGAGTCAGGGAAGATACGAGCAGTACTTC. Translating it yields CASSPPSQGRYEQYF. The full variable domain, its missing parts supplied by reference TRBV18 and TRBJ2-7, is NAGVMQNPRHLVRRRGQEARLRCSPMKGHSHVYWYRQLPEEGLKFMVYLQKENIIDESGMPKERFSAEFPKEGPSILRIQQVVRGDSAAYFCASSPPSQGRYEQYFGPGTRLTVT.

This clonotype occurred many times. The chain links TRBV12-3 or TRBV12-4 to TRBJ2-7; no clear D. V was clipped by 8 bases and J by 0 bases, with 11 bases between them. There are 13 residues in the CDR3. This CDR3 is CASGRAASYEQYF. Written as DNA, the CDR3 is TGTGCCAGCGGTCGGGCAGCCTCCTACGAGCAGTACTTC.

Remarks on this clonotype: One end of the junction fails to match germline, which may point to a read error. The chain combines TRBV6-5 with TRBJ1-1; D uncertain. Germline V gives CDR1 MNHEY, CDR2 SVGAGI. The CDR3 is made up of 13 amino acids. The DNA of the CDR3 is TGTGCCAGCAGTTCGACTCGGAGCACTGGAGCTTTCTTT. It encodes CASSSTRSTGAFF.

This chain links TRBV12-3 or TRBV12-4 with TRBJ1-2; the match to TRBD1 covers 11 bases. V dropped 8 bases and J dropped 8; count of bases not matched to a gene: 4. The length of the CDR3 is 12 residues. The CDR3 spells CASADRGHGYTF. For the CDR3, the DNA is TGTGCCAGCGCGGACAGGGGGCACGGCTACACCTTC.

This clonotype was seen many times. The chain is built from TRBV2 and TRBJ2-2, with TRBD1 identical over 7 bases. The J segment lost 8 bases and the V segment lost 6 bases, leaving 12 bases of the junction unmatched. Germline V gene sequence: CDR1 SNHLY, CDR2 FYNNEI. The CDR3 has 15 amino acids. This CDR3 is CASSRQTGTSGELFF. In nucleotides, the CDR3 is TGTGCCAGCAGCCGACAGACAGGGACATCGGGGGAGCTGTTTTTT.

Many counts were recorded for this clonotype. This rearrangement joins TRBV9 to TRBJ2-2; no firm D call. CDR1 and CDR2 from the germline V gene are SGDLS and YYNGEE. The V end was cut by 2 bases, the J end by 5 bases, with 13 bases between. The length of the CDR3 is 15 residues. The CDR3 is CASSVHYGRTGELFF. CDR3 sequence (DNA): TGTGCCAGCAGCGTCCACTACGGACGGACCGGGGAGCTGTTTTTT.